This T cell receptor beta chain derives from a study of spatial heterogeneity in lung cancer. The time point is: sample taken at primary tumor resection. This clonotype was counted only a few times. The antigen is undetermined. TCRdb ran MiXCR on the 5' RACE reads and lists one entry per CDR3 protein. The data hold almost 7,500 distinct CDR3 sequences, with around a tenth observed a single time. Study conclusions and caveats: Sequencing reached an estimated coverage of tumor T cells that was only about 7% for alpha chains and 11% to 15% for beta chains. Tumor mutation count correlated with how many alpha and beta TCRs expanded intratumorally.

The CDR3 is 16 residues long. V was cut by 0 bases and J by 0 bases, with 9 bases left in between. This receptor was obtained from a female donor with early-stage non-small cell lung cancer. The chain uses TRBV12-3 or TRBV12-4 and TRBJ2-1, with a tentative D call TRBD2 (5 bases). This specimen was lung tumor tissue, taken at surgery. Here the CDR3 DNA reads TGTGCCAGCAGTTTAGCGGAAGGGAGCTCCTACAATGAGCAGTTCTTC. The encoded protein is CASSLAEGSSYNEQFF.